The subject of this entry is one T cell receptor (beta chain). The study made its TCR cDNA through 5'RACE template switching. That step introduced a universal primer site along with UMIs. Each CDR3 protein gets one entry after TCRdb re-called the 5' RACE reads with MiXCR. The sample lists 300,000 to 350,000 distinct CDR3 sequences, roughly a tenth occurring once. These data belong to a study of T cells after yellow fever vaccination. The CDR3 is made up of 14 amino acids. Unmatched junction bases numbered 7, after V lost 6 bases and J lost 2 bases. The germline gives CDR1 DFQATT, CDR2 SNEGSKA (reference sequence).

This chain connects TRBV20-1 to TRBJ2-5; 9 bases map to TRBD2. This receptor was taken from a man aged 18 to 30 who received the YFV17D yellow fever vaccine. The sample was CD4+ T cells sorted from PBMCs, taken 45 days after the yellow fever booster vaccination. The CDR3 region is CSARRAGGQETQYF. The CDR3 region has the DNA TGCAGTGCCAGACGGGCGGGGGGGCAAGAGACCCAGTACTTC.